What follows is one TCR beta chain and its context. Its target is unknown. Germline CDR1 reads SQVTM; CDR2 reads ANQGSEA. Trimming stripped 6 bases from V and 3 bases from J, with 15 bases between. This CDR3 is built from 13 residues. Sequenced by immunoSEQ multiplex PCR; TCRdb stores in-frame clones only, minus some. The sample consists of 60,000 to 75,000 clones, 83% of them appearing once. The data originate from a study of a mutant IDH1 vaccine in newly diagnosed glioma. Study context: Treated patients, averaging about 40 years, were 62.5% male and roughly 38% female. Therapy received beforehand was radiotherapy, temozolomide, or both, with most patients given both. Points from the study as a whole: Changes to the top peripheral T cell clonotypes appeared unrelated to pseudoprogression.

Time point of the sample: baseline, week 1 (first vaccination visit). Documented treatment: pre-vaccination baseline after standard-of-care therapy. The source was peripheral blood mononuclear cells (PBMCs), collected from a glioma patient treated with radiotherapy, temozolomide or both. The V gene is TRBV29-1, the J gene TRBJ2-7, with a possible D match to TRBD1 (7 bases). The sequence was obtained from a woman aged 18 to 35 with glioma. Some clones in this sample may be carry-over from other donors' samples. The CDR3 here is CSVAGGTYYEQYF. The CDR3 nucleotides read TGCAGCGTCGCAGGGGGGACCTACTACGAGCAGTACTTC.